A selection of T cell receptor beta chains follows, all from one sample in a study of human thymus T cells. Profiling relied on immunoSEQ multiplex PCR, and the TCRdb table lists in-frame clones only, not all of them. This repertoire shows some 57,000 clones, 94% found once; its top ten account for around 5.4%. The specimen sequenced was blood. These receptors came from a boy in the first two years of life with a congenital heart defect but otherwise immunologically healthy. Each CDR3 is given with its conserved first and last residue. Fields, in order: clone size, J gene, D gene, CDR3 length, V gene, CDR3 protein, CDR3 DNA. The D gene is left open where the match is weak. Rows give clone size only sometimes, using once, few, many, or a class for an expanded clone.

.,TRBJ2-1,.,12,TRBV7-8,CASSFTSSEQFF,TGTGCCAGCAGCTTTACTAGCTCTGAGCAGTTCTTC
.,TRBJ2-3,TRBD2,13,TRBV2,CASSPTSWDTQYF,TGTGCCAGCAGTCCGACTAGCTGGGATACGCAGTATTTT
.,TRBJ1-1,.,13,TRBV5-5,CASLQGPNTEAFF,TGTGCCAGCCTCCAAGGACCTAACACTGAAGCTTTCTTT
.,TRBJ1-1,TRBD1,13,TRBV25-1,CASSGGQGTEAFF,TGTGCCAGCAGTGGGGGACAGGGCACTGAAGCTTTCTTT
.,TRBJ2-1,.,14,TRBV7-3,CASSPTSSYNEQFF,TGTGCCAGCAGCCCGACTAGCTCCTACAATGAGCAGTTCTTC
.,TRBJ2-1,.,12,TRBV27,CASTGGPNEQFF,TGTGCCAGCACTGGGGGGCCCAATGAGCAGTTCTTC
.,TRBJ2-1,TRBD2,15,TRBV5-1,CASSSTWTSANEQFF,TGCGCCAGCAGCTCGACCTGGACTAGCGCCAATGAGCAGTTCTTC
.,TRBJ2-1,.,17,TRBV15,CATSGIGYRGDRNEQFF,TGTGCCACCAGCGGGATCGGTTATAGGGGGGACCGGAATGAGCAGTTCTTC
.,TRBJ2-1,TRBD2,15,TRBV13,CASSLRTSGSDEQFF,TGTGCCAGCAGCTTAAGGACTAGCGGGAGTGATGAGCAGTTCTTC
.,TRBJ2-1,TRBD2,17,TRBV28,CASSFLPPWKREYEQFF,TGTGCCAGCAGTTTTCTCCCCCCCTGGAAGCGGGAGTATGAGCAGTTCTTC
.,TRBJ2-2,TRBD2,16,TRBV10-3,CAISGRVAGGGRGAVF,TGTGCCATCAGTGGGCGCGTAGCGGGAGGGGGCCGGGGAGCTGTTTTT
.,TRBJ2-1,.,14,TRBV4-1,CASSHLWSWNEQFF,TGCGCCAGCAGCCACCTTTGGAGTTGGAATGAGCAGTTCTTC
.,TRBJ2-3,.,13,TRBV7-2,CASSWDGTDTQYF,TGTGCCAGCAGCTGGGATGGGACAGATACGCAGTATTTT
.,TRBJ2-1,.,10,TRBV4-3,CASSQPRGFF,TGCGCCAGCAGCCAACCCCGGGGGTTCTTC
.,TRBJ1-2,TRBD1,15,TRBV13,CASSSTPGQGYGYTF,TGTGCCAGCAGCTCAACTCCGGGACAGGGCTATGGCTACACCTTC
.,TRBJ2-1,TRBD2,17,TRBV10-1,CASSGTSGIRTVNEQFF,TGCGCCAGCTCCGGGACTAGCGGGATAAGAACGGTCAATGAGCAGTTCTTC
.,TRBJ1-2,.,15,TRBV4-3,CASSQGRRADYGYTF,TGCGCCAGCAGCCAAGGTAGAAGGGCTGACTATGGCTACACCTTC
once,TRBJ2-7,TRBD1,14,TRBV7-9,CASSKYRGDYEQYF,TGTGCCAGCAGCAAATACAGGGGAGACTACGAGCAGTACTTC
few,TRBJ2-7,.,12,TRBV27,CASSGGGGEQYF,TGTGCCAGCAGTGGTGGCGGAGGCGAGCAGTACTTC
.,TRBJ2-7,TRBD2,14,TRBV30,CAWSGTSGVPVQYF,TGTGCCTGGAGTGGGACTAGCGGGGTACCCGTACAGTACTTC
.,TRBJ1-2,.,14,TRBV6-4,CASSDGSGLYGYTF,TGTGCCAGCAGTGATGGGTCAGGGCTATATGGCTACACCTTC
.,TRBJ2-2,TRBD2,15,TRBV4-1,CASSFGLAPTGELFF,TGCGCCAGCAGCTTTGGACTAGCGCCGACCGGGGAGCTGTTTTTT
.,TRBJ1-2,.,15,TRBV6-5,CASNRGGAFTGGYTF,TGTGCCAGCAATCGTGGCGGAGCTTTCACAGGGGGCTACACCTTC
once,TRBJ2-7,TRBD1,15,TRBV4-1,CASSQGGTGGYEQYF,TGCGCCAGCAGCCAAGGAGGGACAGGGGGCTACGAGCAGTACTTC
.,TRBJ2-7,.,10,TRBV6-1,CASRGYEQYF,TGTGCCAGCAGGGGTTACGAGCAGTACTTC